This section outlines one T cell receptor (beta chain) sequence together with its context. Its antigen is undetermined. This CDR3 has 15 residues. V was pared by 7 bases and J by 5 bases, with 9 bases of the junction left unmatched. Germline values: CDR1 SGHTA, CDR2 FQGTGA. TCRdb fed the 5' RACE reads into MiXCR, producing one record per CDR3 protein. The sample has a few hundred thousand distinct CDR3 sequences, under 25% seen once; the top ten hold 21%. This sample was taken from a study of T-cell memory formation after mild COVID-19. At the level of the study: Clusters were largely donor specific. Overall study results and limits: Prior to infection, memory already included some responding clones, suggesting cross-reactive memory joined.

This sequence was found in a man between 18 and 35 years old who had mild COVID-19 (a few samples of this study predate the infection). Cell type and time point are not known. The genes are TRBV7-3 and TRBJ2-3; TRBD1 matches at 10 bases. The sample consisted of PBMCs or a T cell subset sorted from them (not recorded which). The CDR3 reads CASTKMGDRGDTQYF. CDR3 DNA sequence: TGTGCCAGCACCAAAATGGGGGACAGGGGAGATACGCAGTATTTT.